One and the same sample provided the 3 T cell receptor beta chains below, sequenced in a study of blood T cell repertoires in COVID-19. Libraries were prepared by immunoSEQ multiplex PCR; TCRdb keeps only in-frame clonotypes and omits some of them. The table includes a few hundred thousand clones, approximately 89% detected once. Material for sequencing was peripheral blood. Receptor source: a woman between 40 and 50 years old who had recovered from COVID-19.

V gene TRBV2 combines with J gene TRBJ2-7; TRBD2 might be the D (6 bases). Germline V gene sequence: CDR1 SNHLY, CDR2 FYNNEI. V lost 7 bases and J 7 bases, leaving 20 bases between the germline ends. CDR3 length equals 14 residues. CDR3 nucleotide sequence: TGTGCCAGCACCTACCTAAGACTAGGCAGTGAGCAGTACGTC. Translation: CASTYLRLGSEQYV.

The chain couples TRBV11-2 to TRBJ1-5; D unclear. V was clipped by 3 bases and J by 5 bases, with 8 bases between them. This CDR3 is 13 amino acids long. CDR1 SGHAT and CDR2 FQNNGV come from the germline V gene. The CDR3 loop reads CASSFGIDQPQHF. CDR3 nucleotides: TGTGCCAGCAGCTTTGGCATCGATCAGCCCCAGCATTTT. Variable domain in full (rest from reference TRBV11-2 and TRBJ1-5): EAGVAQSPRYKIIEKRQSVAFWCNPISGHATLYWYQQILGQGPKLLIQFQNNGVVDDSQLPKDRFSAERLKGVDSTLKIQPAKLEDSAVYLCASSFGIDQPQHFGDGTRLSIL.

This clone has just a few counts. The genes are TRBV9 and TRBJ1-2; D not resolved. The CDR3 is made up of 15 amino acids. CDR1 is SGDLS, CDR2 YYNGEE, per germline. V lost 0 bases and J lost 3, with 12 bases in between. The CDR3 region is CASSVDVAVDYGYTF. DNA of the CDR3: TGTGCCAGCAGCGTAGATGTCGCGGTCGACTATGGCTACACCTTC.